Sequencing of this T cell receptor (beta chain) was carried out in a study of vaccination effects on CD4 cells after COVID-19. Study-level results: Whether induced by infection or by vaccine, clones showed marked clonal contraction late after vaccination. Only 1 of 255 vaccine-induced clones from healthy vaccinees cross-reacted with common cold coronaviruses.

Generated by immunoSEQ multiplex PCR, the TCRdb table keeps only in-frame clones and is missing some. Of roughly 70,000 clones in the sample, around 70% are singletons; the top ten hold 1.5% to 1.9%. Expansion of antigen-specific CD4+ T cells with viral peptide pools was carried out by the ViraFEST assay before sequencing. The authors isolated CD4+ T cells after approximately 9 days of culture. Of the BNT162b2 and mRNA-1273 vaccines, participants received two doses of one or the other. Two million PBMC were placed in each well, which was supplemented with about 9.3 IU/ml IL-2 and roughly 10 ug/ml peptides. Days 3 and 7 were when half the medium was replaced with IL-2 medium. As for this clone: Its antigen is currently unknown.

Germline-derived CDR1 and CDR2 are SQVTM and ANQGSEA. V was pared by 6 bases and J by 8 bases, with 10 bases between. This CDR3 contains 11 residues. This sequence joins TRBV29-1 and TRBJ2-2, with a tentative D call TRBD1 (6 bases). Here the sequenced sample was CD4+ T cells from PBMCs cultured with HCoV-229E spike peptides, taken after COVID-19 vaccination. This TCR was sampled from a human donor who received a COVID-19 vaccine. CDR3 residues: CSVGGRGELFF. The CDR3 bases are TGCAGCGTAGGGGGTAGGGGGGAGCTGTTTTTT.